The next 9 T cell receptor beta chains were all read from a single sample in a study of vaccination effects on CD4 cells after COVID-19. Sequencing was performed with immunoSEQ multiplex PCR; in TCRdb, only in-frame clones are kept and a portion is missing. The sample consists of under 70,000 clones, roughly 76% of them appearing once. Viral peptide pool expansion of antigen-specific CD4+ T cells preceded sequencing in the ViraFEST assay. Isolating CD4+ T cells followed approximately nine days of culture. Nucleocapsid antibodies were negative in the vaccine recipients, who had never had SARS-CoV-2 infection. Which antigens these TCRs recognize remains unknown. The sample consisted of CD4+ T cells from PBMCs cultured with HCoV-OC43 spike peptides, taken before COVID-19 vaccination. Subset: HCoV-OC43 spike overlapping peptide pool stimulation. These receptors were obtained from a human donor who received a COVID-19 vaccine.

The chain is built from TRBV4-3 and TRBJ2-3; D might be TRBD2 (7 bases). The V gene lost 2 bases and the J gene lost 14 bases, with 17 bases spanning the gap. This CDR3 has 13 amino acids. CDR1 is LGHNA, CDR2 YSLEER, per germline. CDR3 amino acids: CASSQTPGGHRYF. The CDR3 DNA follows: TGCGCCAGCAGCCAAACCCCGGGGGGCCATCGGTATTTT.

V gene TRBV7-2 combines with J gene TRBJ1-5; unclear D gene. The CDR3 contains 15 residues. Between the trimmed V and J ends, which lost 1 base and 0 bases, there was a span of 7 bases. Germline-derived CDR1 and CDR2 are SGHTA and FQGNSA. The DNA of the CDR3 is TGTGCCAGCAGCTTAGAGGTGTATAGCAATCAGCCCCAGCATTTT. Translated: CASSLEVYSNQPQHF.

This clone has just one count. The V gene is TRBV5-6, the J gene TRBJ2-3, with TRBD1 matching over 7 bases. Looked up from germline, CDR1 is SGHDT and CDR2 is YYEEEE. The CDR3 sequence is 17 residues long. With 2 bases clipped from V and 1 base from J, the junction kept 10 bases outside the gene matches. The CDR3 nucleotides read TGTGCCAGCAGCTTATTATCAAGGGGGCCGGGCACAGATACGCAGTATTTT. Its translation is CASSLLSRGPGTDTQYF.

V is TRBV5-1 and J is TRBJ1-1, with D possibly matching TRBD1 (6 bases). Per germline, CDR1 SGHRS and CDR2 YFSETQ. V gave up 7 bases and J gave up 0 bases, with 10 bases separating them. This CDR3 has 13 amino acids. CDR3 sequence: CASCGGMNTEAFF. In nucleotides, the CDR3 is TGCGCCAGCTGCGGGGGCATGAACACTGAAGCTTTCTTT.

The CDR3: CASSPPNLSGNYGYTF. CDR3 coding DNA: TGTGCCAGCTCACCACCCAACCTGTCAGGGAACTATGGCTACACCTTC. V usage is TRBV18 and J usage is TRBJ1-2, with D possibly TRBD1 on 5 matching bases. The CDR3 runs 16 residues. V dropped 0 bases and J dropped 2 bases, with 13 bases sitting between them. Germline values: CDR1 KGHSH, CDR2 LQKENI.

The chain has TRBV7-2 and TRBJ2-1; 11 nucleotides match TRBD2. The germline gives CDR1 SGHTA, CDR2 FQGNSA. The CDR3 runs to 16 residues. The V segment lost 0 bases and the J segment 8 bases; nucleotides outside the gene matches: 6. CDR3 sequence: CASSLAGTSGSYEQFF. The DNA of the CDR3 is TGTGCCAGCAGCTTAGCCGGGACTAGCGGAAGCTATGAGCAGTTCTTC.

The chain is built from TRBV18 and TRBJ2-2, with D unresolved. CDR3 length: 15 residues. CDR1 and CDR2 (germline): KGHSH, LQKENI. V was clipped by 1 base and J by 1 base, with 7 bases between them. The CDR3 DNA is TGTGCCAGCTCACCACGGGCAGAGAACACCGGGGAGCTGTTTTTT. Translating it yields CASSPRAENTGELFF. The full variable domain, rest sourced from reference TRBV18 and TRBJ2-2, is NAGVMQNPRHLVRRRGQEARLRCSPMKGHSHVYWYRQLPEEGLKFMVYLQKENIIDESGMPKERFSAEFPKEGPSILRIQQVVRGDSAAYFCASSPRAENTGELFFGEGSRLTVL.

This chain uses TRBV27 with TRBJ1-5; maybe TRBD1 (6 bases). V shed 3 bases and J shed 1 base, with 10 bases lying between them. Germline assignment: CDR1 MNHEY and CDR2 SMNVEV (reference sequence). The CDR3 spans 15 residues. CDR3 loop: CASSLRGLSNQPQHF. In DNA, the CDR3 is TGTGCCAGCAGTTTGCGGGGGCTAAGCAATCAGCCCCAGCATTTT.

The chain links TRBV25-1 to TRBJ2-7; maybe TRBD1 (6 bases). This CDR3 has 12 amino acids. Germline CDR1 is MGHDK and CDR2 is SYGVNS. The ends were cut back, 8 bases at V and 6 bases at J, with 14 bases in the middle. For the CDR3, the DNA is TGTGCCAGCCTTGAGGGGGACCCCGAGCAGTACGTC. It codes for CASLEGDPEQYV.